Listed here are 14 T cell receptor beta chains from one sample, sequenced in a study of human T cells and chemical hapten exposure. TCRdb analysed the RACE reads with MiXCR anew, one entry per CDR3 protein. Of approximately 44,000 distinct CDR3 sequences detected, roughly 4.1% appear once; the ten largest clones hold roughly 5.2%. Sample time point: healthy volunteer bleed at 2 weeks. The template was total RNA from unfractionated whole blood. The sequenced material came from whole blood. The receptors here all came from a human donor in good health. Some clones in this sample may be carry-over from other donors' samples.

This clonotype was picked up a small number of times. The chain combines TRBV21-1 with TRBJ2-3; TRBD2 is the table's D call and was not checked against the DNA. TRBV21-1 is shown as a pseudogene. There are 19 residues in the CDR3. Written as DNA, the CDR3 is TGTGCCAGCAGCAAGAGAAGAGGTTTTTGGGGACTAAGCACAGATACGCAGTATTTT. Encoded protein: CASSKRRGFWGLSTDTQYF.

The chain couples TRBV7-9 to TRBJ2-3; D not resolved. Germline V gene sequence: CDR1 SEHNR, CDR2 FQNEAQ (reference sequence). The CDR3 has 12 residues. Trimming removed 5 bases at V and 3 bases at J, with 6 bases between. CDR3 sequence (DNA): TGTGCCAGCAGCGCCCCTACAGATACGCAGTATTTT. This translates into CASSAPTDTQYF.

Ten or more counts support this clonotype. The J gene is TRBJ2-7, the V gene TRBV29-1; D unclear. The CDR3 sequence is 12 residues long. Germline V CDR1 and CDR2: SQVTM, ANQGSEA. V was pared by 7 bases and J by 2 bases, with 12 bases between. The chain's CDR3 is CSAYLSPYEQYF. Written as DNA, the CDR3 is TGCAGCGCCTACCTCTCACCCTACGAGCAGTACTTC.

This clonotype was counted at least ten times. The chain couples TRBV6-6 to TRBJ2-3, with TRBD1 as a possible D gene (6 bases). Trimming pared 5 bases from V and 1 base from J, leaving 13 bases between. Germline assignment: CDR1 MNHNY and CDR2 SVGAGI (reference sequence). The CDR3 spans 15 residues. CDR3: CASSDRHARTDTQYF. The CDR3 DNA is TGTGCCAGCAGTGACAGGCATGCACGCACAGATACGCAGTATTTT.

V is TRBV5-4 and J is TRBJ1-4, with a weak D call TRBD1 (6 bases). The CDR3 extends over 14 amino acids. CDR1 SGHNT and CDR2 YYREEE come from the germline V gene (reference sequence). Between the trimmed V and J ends, which lost 4 bases and 4 bases, there was a span of 11 bases. CDR3 in DNA: TGTGCCAGCAGCACGGACAGCTGTAATGAAAAACTGTTTTTT. Residues: CASSTDSCNEKLFF.

This clonotype came up many times. The J gene is TRBJ2-6, the V gene TRBV20-1, with D unresolved. The CDR3 is 14 amino acids. Germline lookup yields CDR1 DFQATT and CDR2 SNEGSKA (reference sequence). V dropped 0 bases and J dropped 4 bases, with 7 bases sitting between them. CDR3 sequence reads: CSARDQRGANVLTF. The CDR3, as DNA: TGCAGTGCTAGAGATCAACGAGGGGCCAACGTCCTGACTTTC.

This clonotype was seen many times. The chain is built from TRBV28 and TRBJ2-7, with 11 bases fitting TRBD2. The CDR3 runs to 18 residues. V lost 3 bases and J lost 7; bases outside the gene matches: 17. Germline V gives CDR1 MDHEN, CDR2 SYDVKM. Here the CDR3 reads CASSFGTSGFWALWEQYF. Here the CDR3 DNA reads TGTGCCAGCAGTTTCGGGACTAGCGGTTTTTGGGCCCTCTGGGAGCAGTACTTC.

There are a few counts of this clonotype. The chain carries TRBV2 and TRBJ1-5; TRBD1 aligns across 8 bases. In germline, CDR1 is SNHLY, CDR2 FYNNEI. The V gene end was trimmed by 6 bases and the J gene end by 0 bases; junction bases not matched to a gene: 4. The CDR3 is 15 amino acids. The CDR3 nucleotides are TGTGCCAGCAGACAGGGGGATAATAGCAATCAGCCCCAGCATTTT. This gives the protein CASRQGDNSNQPQHF.

This clonotype occurred many times. This chain links TRBV20-1 with TRBJ1-2; D unresolved. Trimming removed 5 bases at V and 3 bases at J, with 10 bases between. The CDR3 length is 12 residues. Germline CDR1 DFQATT, CDR2 SNEGSKA (reference sequence). CDR3 sequence (DNA): TGCAGTGCTCCGGACGGAGACTATGGCTACACCTTC. It is translated as CSAPDGDYGYTF.

At least ten counts were recorded for this clonotype. The junction shows a germline mismatch at one end, possibly a read error. The V call is TRBV7-7, the J call TRBJ2-5, with D possibly being TRBD1 (7 bases). Germline V gives CDR1 SSHAT, CDR2 FNYEAQ (reference sequence). The CDR3 is made up of 15 amino acids. The CDR3 sequence is CASSLAGGGAETQYF. Written as DNA, the CDR3 is TGTGCTAGCAGCTTAGCAGGAGGGGGCGCCGAGACCCAGTACTTC.

In its sample, this clonotype was seen once. This may be a read error, as it is one base from a much larger clone. The rearrangement links TRBV24-1 to TRBJ1-1; TRBD1 matches at 7 bases. The length of the CDR3 is 13 residues. Germline V gene sequence: CDR1 KGHDR, CDR2 SFDVKD. The CDR3 region is CASSEPATGRAFF. The CDR3 DNA is TGTGCCTCCAGTGAACCCGCGACAGGGAGAGCTTTCTTT.

The chain couples TRBV9 to TRBJ1-1, with 8 nucleotides matching TRBD1. There are 14 residues in the CDR3. Germline V gene data show CDR1 as SGDLS and CDR2 as YYNGEE. The junction had 4 bases not matched to a gene; V was cut back by 0 bases and J by 6 bases. CDR3 coding DNA: TGTGCCAGCAGCGTAGCCGGACAGGGAGCTGAAGCTTTCTTT. Translating gives CASSVAGQGAEAFF.

This rearrangement joins TRBV7-6 to TRBJ1-4, with D unclear. The germline V and J ends were trimmed by 2 bases and 6 bases, with 10 bases remaining between them. This CDR3 region has 14 residues. Per the germline V gene, CDR1 is SGHVS and CDR2 is FNYEAQ. The CDR3 sequence: CASSLRDLDEKLFF. In DNA, the CDR3 is TGTGCCAGCAGCTTACGGGATCTCGATGAAAAACTGTTTTTT.

This clonotype was seen at least ten times. The chain couples TRBV20-1 to TRBJ1-3; D not resolved. Germline loops: CDR1 DFQATT, CDR2 SNEGSKA (reference sequence). V was clipped by 2 bases and J by 6 bases, with 8 bases between them. The CDR3 totals 12 residues. CDR3 nucleotide sequence: TGCAGTGCTAGAACGCACTTAAACACCATATATTTT. Translated, it gives CSARTHLNTIYF.